The 19 T cell receptor beta chains below were found in one sample sequenced in a study of memory CD4+ T cells and cytomegalovirus serostatus. Single viable CD3+CD4+CD8-CD45RO+ cells were sorted as the memory CD4+ T cells. Libraries were prepared by immunoSEQ multiplex PCR; TCRdb keeps only in-frame clonotypes and omits some of them. The sample includes 40,000 to 45,000 clones, 79% seen only once; the top ten take approximately 0.77%. Sequencing was carried out using memory CD4+ T cells from blood. The source is an adult in good health and CMV-seronegative.

This chain connects TRBV5-4 to TRBJ1-3; D is unclear. There are 14 residues in the CDR3. Between the trimmed V and J ends, which lost 0 bases and 0 bases, there was a span of 4 bases. In germline, CDR1 is SGHNT, CDR2 YYREEE (reference sequence). The CDR3 DNA follows: TGTGCCAGCAGCTTGGACCTCTCTGGAAACACCATATATTTT. Its protein is CASSLDLSGNTIYF.

V gene TRBV5-1 combines with J gene TRBJ2-4, with a possible D match to TRBD1 (7 bases). Germline-derived CDR1 and CDR2 are SGHRS and YFSETQ. V was cut by 4 bases and J by 7 bases, with 18 bases left in between. The CDR3 runs 15 residues. CDR3 sequence (DNA): TGCGCCAGCAGCCCAGGATGGGCAGGGGGGAACATTCAGTACTTC. It yields the protein CASSPGWAGGNIQYF.

The genes are TRBV30 and TRBJ1-5, with unresolved D. Germline CDR1 is GTSNPN and CDR2 is SVGIG (reference sequence). The CDR3 sequence is 13 residues long. V shed 5 bases and J shed 4 bases, with 12 bases lying between them. The CDR3 bases are TGTGCCTGGGAGAACGGTCAAAATCAGCCCCAGCATTTT. This sequence encodes CAWENGQNQPQHF.

The chain has TRBV5-8 and TRBJ1-5, with D unclear. Germline values: CDR1 SGHTS, CDR2 YDEGEE. CDR3 length equals 15 residues. With 1 base removed from V and 8 bases from J, the gap between germline ends came to 16 bases. CDR3 bases: TGTGCCAGCAGCTTGTTTCGGACGGGAGACAAGCCCCAGCATTTT. Translation gives CASSLFRTGDKPQHF.

The chain employs TRBV15 and TRBJ1-1; D not resolved. This CDR3 is built from 16 residues. CDR1 and CDR2 from the germline V gene are LNHNV and YYDKDF (reference sequence). V shed 1 base and J shed 9 bases, with 21 bases lying between them. The CDR3 reads CATSRALSGGIGKAFF. The CDR3 DNA is TGTGCCACCAGCAGAGCCCTATCGGGTGGGATCGGAAAAGCTTTCTTT.

This rearrangement joins TRBV15 to TRBJ2-2; 7 bases agree with TRBD1. J was trimmed by 6 bases and V by 1 base; bases with no gene match: 5. CDR3 length: 15 amino acids. CDR1 is LNHNV and CDR2 is YYDKDF in the germline V gene (reference sequence). For the CDR3, the DNA is TGTGCCACCAGCAGAGCCAGGGGGATACCCGGGGAGCTGTTTTTT. This encodes CATSRARGIPGELFF.

This clone has only one observation. V gene TRBV30 combines with J gene TRBJ1-6, with D possibly matching TRBD1 (5 bases). The CDR3 covers 14 residues. Germline V CDR1 and CDR2: GTSNPN, SVGIG (reference sequence). V lost 2 bases, J lost 6 bases, and 11 bases lay in between. DNA for the CDR3: TGTGCCTGGAGTTTAGGGGTGGGTAATTCACCCCTCCACTTT. Its protein is CAWSLGVGNSPLHF. The entire variable domain, with the rest obtained from reference TRBV30 and TRBJ1-6, is as follows: SQTIHQWPATLVQPVGSPLSLECTVEGTSNPNLYWYRQAAGRGLQLLFYSVGIGQISSEVPQNLSASRPQDRQFILSSKKLLLSDSGFYLCAWSLGVGNSPLHFGNGTRLTVT.

The V and J genes are TRBV5-5 and TRBJ2-2; no clear D gene. CDR1 is SGHKS and CDR2 is YYEKEE in the germline V gene (reference sequence). This CDR3 has 15 amino acids. Trimming removed 5 bases from V and 0 bases from J, with 11 bases in between. The CDR3 is CASRSKLANTGELFF. In DNA, the CDR3 is TGTGCCAGCAGGTCGAAGTTGGCGAACACCGGGGAGCTGTTTTTT.

The rearrangement joins TRBV9 to TRBJ2-3; D call uncertain. The germline V gene has CDR1 SGDLS and CDR2 YYNGEE. V was shortened by 0 bases and J by 7 bases, with 12 bases between the two germline ends. This CDR3 region has 14 residues. The CDR3 coding sequence is TGTGCCAGCAGCGTAGAGGGATGGGGTCATACGCAGTATTTT. Its protein is CASSVEGWGHTQYF.

The rearrangement uses TRBV30 and TRBJ2-7; D is unclear. CDR1 and CDR2 from the germline V gene are GTSNPN and SVGIG (reference sequence). The V end lost 0 bases, the J end lost 2 bases, and 2 bases lay between the germline ends. The CDR3 loop spans 11 amino acids. The CDR3 bases are TGTGCCTGGAGTGTTGCCTACGAGCAGTACTTC. Amino acid sequence: CAWSVAYEQYF.

The chain recombines TRBV18 with TRBJ2-2; D is undetermined. Germline CDR1 is KGHSH and CDR2 is LQKENI. The CDR3 runs to 13 residues. Trimming stripped 3 bases from V and 5 bases from J, with 7 bases between. In DNA form, the CDR3 reads TGTGCCAGCTCACCTCTCGGGACCGGGGAGCTGTTTTTT. Its translation is CASSPLGTGELFF. The full variable domain, in which reference TRBV18 and TRBJ2-2 provide the parts outside the CDR3, is NAGVMQNPRHLVRRRGQEARLRCSPMKGHSHVYWYRQLPEEGLKFMVYLQKENIIDESGMPKERFSAEFPKEGPSILRIQQVVRGDSAAYFCASSPLGTGELFFGEGSRLTVL.

The chain links TRBV25-1 to TRBJ2-4; D may be TRBD1 (5 bases). The ends were cut back, 3 bases at V and 7 bases at J, with 16 bases in the middle. Germline CDR1 and CDR2: MGHDK and SYGVNS. The CDR3 length is 15 residues. The DNA of the CDR3 is TGTGCCAGCAGTGACCGAATTTCAGGGAACAACATTCAGTACTTC. Translating gives CASSDRISGNNIQYF. The full variable domain, completed using reference TRBV25-1 and TRBJ2-4, is EADIYQTPRYLVIGTGKKITLECSQTMGHDKMYWYQQDPGMELHLIHYSYGVNSTEKGDLSSESTVSRIRTEHFPLTLESARPSHTSQYLCASSDRISGNNIQYFGAGTRLSVL.

The CDR3 protein is CASSLGGSDQPQHF. DNA of the CDR3: TGTGCCAGCAGCTTAGGGGGTTCGGATCAGCCCCAGCATTTT. The gene calls are TRBV7-9 and TRBJ1-5; the D is unclear. The germline V gene has CDR1 SEHNR and CDR2 FQNEAQ (reference sequence). Trimming stripped 1 base from V and 5 bases from J, with 9 bases between. The CDR3 has 14 residues.

This clone was observed once. The chain joins TRBV6-5 to TRBJ2-1; the match to TRBD1 covers 9 bases. The CDR3 totals 14 residues. The ends lost 6 bases at V and 5 bases at J; junction bases unmatched: 5. Germline V gives CDR1 MNHEY, CDR2 SVGAGI. The CDR3 sequence is CASSWDRANNEQFF. CDR3 sequence (DNA): TGTGCCAGCAGCTGGGACAGGGCCAACAATGAGCAGTTCTTC.

This sequence joins TRBV12-5 and TRBJ1-5; D possibly corresponds to TRBD1 (5 bases). Trimming removed 0 bases at V and 0 bases at J, with 12 bases between. In germline, CDR1 is LGHNT, CDR2 FRNRAP. The CDR3 covers 17 residues. The CDR3, as DNA: TGTGCTAGTGGTTTGGTTGTGGCGGGGGATAGCAATCAGCCCCAGCATTTT. It yields the protein CASGLVVAGDSNQPQHF.

This clone was picked up one time. This chain connects TRBV2 to TRBJ1-5, with 10 bases that match TRBD1. The CDR3 is 15 amino acids. V lost 7 bases and J lost 4; bases outside the gene matches: 7. Germline CDR1 reads SNHLY; CDR2 reads FYNNEI. The CDR3 nucleotides read TGTGCCAGCAATTTCCGGGACAGGGGAAATCAGCCCCAGCATTTT. Translating gives CASNFRDRGNQPQHF.

The chain carries TRBV6-6 and TRBJ1-6; no reliable D call. The CDR3 spans 13 residues. V lost 5 bases, J lost 8 bases, and 10 bases lay in between. CDR1 and CDR2 from the germline V gene are MNHNY and SVGAGI (reference sequence). CDR3 protein: CASSTNSYSPLHF. The DNA of the CDR3 is TGTGCCAGCAGTACAAACAGCTATTCACCCCTCCACTTT.

This clone was counted once. The CDR3 reads CASSLGQAEETQYF. CDR3 coding DNA: TGCGCCAGCAGCCTGGGACAGGCTGAGGAGACCCAGTACTTC. The V and J genes are TRBV5-1 and TRBJ2-5; 8 positions agree with TRBD1. Per germline, CDR1 SGHRS and CDR2 YFSETQ. With 4 bases clipped from V and 5 bases from J, the junction kept 7 bases outside the gene matches. CDR3 length: 14 residues.

Here the CDR3 DNA reads TGTGCCAGCAGTTCTCCCCTCCGAGCCGTCAACTATGGCTACACCTTC. This sequence encodes CASSSPLRAVNYGYTF. The rearrangement links TRBV6-5 to TRBJ1-2, with D unresolved. CDR1 and CDR2 from the germline V gene are MNHEY and SVGAGI. The CDR3 totals 16 residues. The V end lost 4 bases, the J end lost 2 bases, and 17 bases lay between the germline ends.